Listed here are 23 T cell receptor beta chains from one sample, sequenced in a study of T cells after yellow fever vaccination. TCRdb reprocessed the 5' RACE reads via MiXCR and lists one record per CDR3 protein. Here the sample spans around 250,000 distinct CDR3 sequences, roughly 4.8% being singletons. Source: CD4+ T cells sorted from PBMCs, taken on the day of the yellow fever booster vaccination. The receptors originated from a man aged 18 to 30 who received the YFV17D yellow fever vaccine.

CDR3 amino acids: CASSYHRGTNTGELFF. CDR3 sequence (DNA): TGTGCCAGCAGTTACCACCGGGGAACGAACACCGGGGAGCTGTTTTTT. V gene TRBV6-2 or TRBV6-3 combines with J gene TRBJ2-2; a weak D match, TRBD2 (5 bases). Germline-derived CDR1 and CDR2 are MNHEY and SVGEGT. V shed 2 bases and J shed 0 bases, with 10 bases lying between them. The CDR3 sequence is 16 residues long.

This clonotype was seen ten or more times. The rearrangement uses TRBV5-1 and TRBJ2-3; possibly TRBD1 for D (6 bases). The CDR3 runs to 14 residues. Germline V CDR1 and CDR2: SGHRS, YFSETQ. Trimming left V 3 bases short and J 1 base short, with 9 bases between. The CDR3 here is CASSWDTGTDTQYF. The CDR3 DNA sequence: TGCGCCAGCAGCTGGGACACAGGCACAGATACGCAGTATTTT.

V and J are TRBV20-1 and TRBJ1-1, with 7 bases that match TRBD1. Germline assignment: CDR1 DFQATT and CDR2 SNEGSKA (reference sequence). This CDR3 is 14 amino acids long. The CDR3, as DNA: TGCAGCGGGAGGACAGGCCCCATGAACACTGAAGCTTTCTTT. Translation: CSGRTGPMNTEAFF.

This clonotype was observed a handful of times. The V call is TRBV9, the J call TRBJ2-5, with D possibly being TRBD2 (5 bases). There are 15 residues in the CDR3. Germline CDR1 and CDR2: SGDLS and YYNGEE. With 3 bases removed from V and 5 bases from J, the gap between germline ends came to 17 bases. The CDR3 bases are TGTGCCAGCAGCGCCTCGAACGGACTCCGGGAGACCCAGTACTTC. This translates into CASSASNGLRETQYF. Full variable domain (rest looked up from reference TRBV9 and TRBJ2-5): DSGVTQTPKHLITATGQRVTLRCSPRSGDLSVYWYQQSLDQGLQFLIQYYNGEERAKGNILERFSAQQFPDLHSELNLSSLELGDSALYFCASSASNGLRETQYFGPGTRLLVL.

This clonotype turned up a few times. The V gene is TRBV28, the J gene TRBJ2-7, with TRBD1 identical over 7 bases. The germline CDR1 and CDR2 sequences are MDHEN and SYDVKM. The J segment lost 0 bases and the V segment lost 4 bases, leaving 6 bases of the junction unmatched. CDR3 size: 15 residues. For the CDR3, the DNA is TGTGCCAGCAGTTCCGGGACAGCATTCTCCTACGAGCAGTACGTC. Translation gives CASSSGTAFSYEQYV.

The sample holds a few counts of this clonotype. V usage is TRBV6-4 and J usage is TRBJ2-6, with a tentative D call TRBD1 (5 bases). CDR1 and CDR2 from the germline V gene are MRHNA and SNTAGT. V lost 5 bases, J lost 3 bases, and 8 bases lay in between. This CDR3 region has 14 residues. CDR3 sequence (DNA): TGTGCCAGCAGTAGACAGTATGGGGCCAACGTCCTGACTTTC. The encoded protein is CASSRQYGANVLTF.

The table lists this clonotype with a few counts. This chain connects TRBV15 to TRBJ2-7, with TRBD1 matching 11 bases. CDR1 is LNHNV, CDR2 YYDKDF, per germline (reference sequence). V shed 2 bases, J shed 6 bases, and the junction held 9 bases outside the gene matches. The CDR3 loop spans 16 amino acids. The CDR3 nucleotides are TGTGCCACCAGCAGAAGGGGGGTTGGGACAGGGGGCGAGCAGTACTTC. Residues: CATSRRGVGTGGEQYF.

This clonotype was observed a few times. The J gene is TRBJ2-1, the V gene TRBV11-3, with TRBD2 matching over 8 bases. The germline CDR1 and CDR2 sequences are SGHNT and YENEEA. The CDR3 has 16 residues. With V trimmed by 4 bases and J by 4 bases, 9 bases remained unmatched. The chain's CDR3 is CASSYGAASGYNEQFF. The DNA of the CDR3 is TGTGCCAGCAGCTATGGGGCGGCTAGCGGGTACAATGAGCAGTTCTTC. The whole variable domain, remainder taken from reference TRBV11-3 and TRBJ2-1, is EAGVVQSPRYKIIEKKQPVAFWCNPISGHNTLYWYLQNLGQGPELLIRYENEEAVDDSQLPKDRFSAERLKGVDSTLKIQPAELGDSAVYLCASSYGAASGYNEQFFGPGTRLTVL.

This clonotype showed up just a few times. The CDR3: CASSLGGSFRAEAFF. In DNA form, the CDR3 reads TGTGCCAGCAGCTTAGGGGGATCGTTTAGGGCTGAAGCTTTCTTT. This rearrangement joins TRBV7-9 to TRBJ1-1; D gene ambiguous. Germline V lookup: CDR1 SEHNR, CDR2 FQNEAQ (reference sequence). CDR3 length: 15 residues. The germline V and J ends were trimmed by 1 base and 6 bases, with 15 bases remaining between them. Full variable domain (remainder filled in from reference TRBV7-9 and TRBJ1-1): DTGVSQNPRHKITKRGQNVTFRCDPISEHNRLYWYRQTLGQGPEFLTYFQNEAQLEKSRLLSDRFSAERPKGSFSTLEIQRTEQGDSAMYLCASSLGGSFRAEAFFGQGTRLTVV.

This sequence joins TRBV20-1 and TRBJ2-5; D is unresolved. The germline gives CDR1 DFQATT, CDR2 SNEGSKA (reference sequence). The V gene lost 1 base and the J gene lost 6 bases, with 21 bases spanning the gap. The CDR3 extends over 16 amino acids. CDR3 region: CSARVRVQGPTQTQYF. The DNA of the CDR3 is TGCAGTGCTAGAGTCCGTGTCCAAGGGCCCACGCAGACCCAGTACTTC.

The chain joins TRBV10-3 to TRBJ1-2, with 9 bases matching TRBD1. This CDR3 is built from 14 residues. With 8 bases clipped from V and 6 bases from J, the junction kept 10 bases outside the gene matches. From germline, CDR1 is ENHRY and CDR2 SYGVKD. As DNA, the CDR3 is TGTGCCATCCGCCTGGGACAGGGTGAAGATGGCTACACCTTC. Amino acid sequence: CAIRLGQGEDGYTF.

This clonotype was counted only a few times. The V gene is TRBV20-1, the J gene TRBJ1-5, with 9 positions matching TRBD1. With V trimmed by 6 bases and J by 6 bases, 9 bases remained unmatched. Germline V gene data show CDR1 as DFQATT and CDR2 as SNEGSKA (reference sequence). This CDR3 contains 14 residues. This chain's CDR3 is CSAHGQGQGQPQHF. CDR3 coding DNA: TGCAGTGCCCATGGACAGGGGCAAGGTCAGCCCCAGCATTTT.

Comment on this clonotype: A much more abundant neighbour one base away suggests this may be a read error. The chain employs TRBV30 and TRBJ2-3, with no clear D. The CDR3 consists of 12 residues. V shed 1 base and J shed 2 bases, with 4 bases lying between them. The V gene's germline CDR1 is GTSNPN and CDR2 SVGIG (reference sequence). The CDR3 region has the DNA TGTGCCTGGAGTGCCGTCACAGATACGCAGTATTTT. It is translated as CAWSAVTDTQYF. The whole variable domain, filled in from reference TRBV30 and TRBJ2-3, reads SQTIHQWPATLVQPVGSPLSLECTVEGTSNPNLYWYRQAAGRGLQLLFYSVGIGQISSEVPQNLSASRPQDRQFILSSKKLLLSDSGFYLCAWSAVTDTQYFGPGTRLTVL.

This CDR3 reads CASSLWSSYYEQYF. The CDR3 bases are TGTGCCAGCAGTTTATGGTCCAGCTACTACGAGCAGTACTTC. The genes are TRBV12-3 or TRBV12-4 and TRBJ2-7, with D uncertain. The V and J ends lost 2 bases and 3 bases respectively, with 11 bases between them. CDR3 length: 14 amino acids.

This clonotype ranks as medium-sized. This chain links TRBV7-2 with TRBJ2-3; possibly TRBD2 for D (5 bases). CDR3 length: 12 residues. Trimming shortened V by 4 bases and J by 7 bases, and 9 bases separated the two germline ends. Germline assignment: CDR1 SGHTA and CDR2 FQGNSA. The CDR3 DNA follows: TGTGCCAGCAGCTCAACGGGAAATACGCAGTATTTT. Translation gives CASSSTGNTQYF. The variable domain in full, completed from reference TRBV7-2 and TRBJ2-3, reads GAGVSQSPSNKVTEKGKDVELRCDPISGHTALYWYRQSLGQGLEFLIYFQGNSAPDKSGLPSDRFSAERTGGSVSTLTIQRTQQEDSAVYLCASSSTGNTQYFGPGTRLTVL.

The CDR3 DNA reads TGTGCCAGCAGGGGGACCCTGGGACCCTCGGAGGGGAATACGCAGTATTTT. Residues: CASRGTLGPSEGNTQYF. The chain has TRBV7-2 and TRBJ2-3; D perhaps matches TRBD2 (6 bases). The CDR3 sequence is 17 residues long. Germline CDR1 SGHTA, CDR2 FQGNSA. V was pared by 6 bases and J by 7 bases, with 26 bases between.

This chain connects TRBV20-1 to TRBJ2-5; TRBD1 matches 7 bases. V shed 2 bases, J shed 10 bases, and the junction held 13 bases outside the gene matches. CDR1 is DFQATT and CDR2 is SNEGSKA in the germline V gene (reference sequence). This CDR3 has 14 amino acids. CDR3 in amino acids: CSARSWDRGQSQYF. The CDR3 DNA follows: TGCAGTGCTAGAAGTTGGGACAGAGGGCAGAGCCAGTACTTC.

This rearrangement joins TRBV11-2 to TRBJ1-3, with D uncertain. The CDR3 sequence is 16 residues long. V was trimmed by 0 bases and J by 0 bases, leaving 9 bases between them. Germline loops: CDR1 SGHAT, CDR2 FQNNGV. CDR3 protein: CASSLEQIISGNTIYF. Here the CDR3 DNA reads TGTGCCAGCAGCTTAGAACAGATTATCTCTGGAAACACCATATATTTT.

Many counts were recorded for this clonotype. The rearrangement uses TRBV7-2 and TRBJ2-7, with 9 bases lining up with TRBD1. The CDR3 consists of 15 residues. V shed 3 bases and J 3 bases; nucleotides not matched to a gene: 6. Germline V CDR1 and CDR2: SGHTA, FQGNSA. CDR3: CASSFRTGVDYEQYF. For the CDR3, the DNA is TGTGCCAGCAGCTTTAGGACAGGGGTTGACTACGAGCAGTACTTC.

This sequence joins TRBV12-2 and TRBJ2-1; no check of the table's D call, TRBD1, against the DNA was made. TRBV12-2 is described as a pseudogene. This CDR3 has 17 amino acids. For the CDR3, the DNA is TGTGCAAGTCGCTTAGTTACCGGGACAGGGTTGCACAATGAGCAGTTCTTC. Translation gives CASRLVTGTGLHNEQFF.

This clonotype showed up many times. CDR3 nucleotide sequence: TGTGCCAGCAGCCCCGTCCCCGGGACGGGAGTCTATGGCTACACCTTC. Translating it yields CASSPVPGTGVYGYTF. The rearrangement links TRBV7-3 to TRBJ1-2, with a weak D call TRBD1 (5 bases). Germline-derived CDR1 and CDR2 are SGHTA and FQGTGA. The CDR3 runs 16 residues. Trimming took off 5 bases at V and 4 bases at J, with 20 bases between the two ends.

In its sample, this clonotype was seen a few times. This chain joins TRBV28 and TRBJ2-5, with a weak D call TRBD2 (5 bases). The CDR3 has 14 amino acids. The germline V gene has CDR1 MDHEN and CDR2 SYDVKM. With 1 base removed from V and 5 bases from J, the gap between germline ends came to 11 bases. The CDR3 sequence is CASSLFAGGETQYF. In nucleotides, the CDR3 is TGTGCCAGCAGTTTATTTGCGGGTGGGGAGACCCAGTACTTC.

A few counts support this clonotype. The chain has TRBV6-1 and TRBJ1-1, with 7 bases that match TRBD1. V gave up 6 bases and J gave up 2 bases; unmatched junction bases: 6. This CDR3 is 14 amino acids long. CDR1 and CDR2 (germline): MNHNS, SASEGT. CDR3 DNA sequence: TGTGCCAGCAGCCCGACAGGGATTAACACTGAAGCTTTCTTT. Translated, it gives CASSPTGINTEAFF.